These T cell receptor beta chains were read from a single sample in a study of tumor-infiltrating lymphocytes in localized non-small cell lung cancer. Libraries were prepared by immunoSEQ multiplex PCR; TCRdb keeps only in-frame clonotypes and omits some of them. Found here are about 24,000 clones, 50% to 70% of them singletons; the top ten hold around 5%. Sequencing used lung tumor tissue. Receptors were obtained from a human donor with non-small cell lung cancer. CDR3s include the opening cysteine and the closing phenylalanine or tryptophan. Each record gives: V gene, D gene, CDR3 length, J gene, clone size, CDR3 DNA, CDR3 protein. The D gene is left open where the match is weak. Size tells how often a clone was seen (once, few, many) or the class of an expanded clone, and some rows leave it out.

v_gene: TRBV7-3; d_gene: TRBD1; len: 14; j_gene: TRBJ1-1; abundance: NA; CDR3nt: TGTGCCAGCAGCAAACAGGGGGTGGGGACTGAAGCTTTCTTT; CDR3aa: CASSKQGVGTEAFF
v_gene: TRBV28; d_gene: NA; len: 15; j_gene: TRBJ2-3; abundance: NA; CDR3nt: TGTGCCAGCAGTCTGCCCGTTGGGTACACAGATACGCAGTATTTT; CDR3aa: CASSLPVGYTDTQYF
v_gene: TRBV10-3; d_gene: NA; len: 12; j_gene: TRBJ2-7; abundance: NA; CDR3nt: TGTGCCATCGGCCGGACCTCCTACGAGCAGTACTTC; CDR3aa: CAIGRTSYEQYF
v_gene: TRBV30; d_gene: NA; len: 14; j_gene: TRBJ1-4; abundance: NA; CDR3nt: TGTGCCTGGAGTTACGGTTGGCCCGAAGAAAAACTGTTTTTT; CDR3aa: CAWSYGWPEEKLFF
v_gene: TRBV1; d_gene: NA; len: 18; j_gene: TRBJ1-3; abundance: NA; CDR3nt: TGCACCAGCAGCCACACCCTCCCGGGACCGCCAGGGAGAAACACCATATATTTT; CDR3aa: CTSSHTLPGPPGRNTIYF
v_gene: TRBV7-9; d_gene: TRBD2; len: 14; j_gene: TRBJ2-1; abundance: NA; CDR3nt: TGTGCCAGCAGCCATAGCGGGCCATCGGCTGAGCAGTTCTTC; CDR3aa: CASSHSGPSAEQFF
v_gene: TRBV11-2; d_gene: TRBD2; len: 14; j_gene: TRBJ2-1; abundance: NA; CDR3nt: TGTGCCAGCAGCCGGACTAGCGGGAGTGGTGAGCAGTTCTTC; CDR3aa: CASSRTSGSGEQFF
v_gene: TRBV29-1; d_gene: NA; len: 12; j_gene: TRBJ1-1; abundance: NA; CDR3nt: TGCAGCGTTGACGAGCAGGCAGTTGAAGCTTTCTTT; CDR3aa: CSVDEQAVEAFF
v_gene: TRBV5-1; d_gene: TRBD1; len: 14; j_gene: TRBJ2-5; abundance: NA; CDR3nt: TGCGCCAGCAGCTTGGGACAGGGCTCTGGTGCCCAGTACTTC; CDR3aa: CASSLGQGSGAQYF
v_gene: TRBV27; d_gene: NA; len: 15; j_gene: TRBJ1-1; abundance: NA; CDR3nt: TGTGCCAGCAGTTTATCTCCCCAGGGGTACACTGAAGCTTTCTTT; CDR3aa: CASSLSPQGYTEAFF
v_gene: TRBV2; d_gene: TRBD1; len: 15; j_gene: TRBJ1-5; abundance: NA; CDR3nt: TGTGCCAGCAGTCAAGGACAGGGTCATGGGGGGCCCCAGCATTTT; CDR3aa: CASSQGQGHGGPQHF
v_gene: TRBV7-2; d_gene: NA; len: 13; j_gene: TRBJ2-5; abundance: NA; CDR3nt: TGTGCCAGCAGCCGCACTACCCAGGAGACCCAGTACTTC; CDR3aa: CASSRTTQETQYF
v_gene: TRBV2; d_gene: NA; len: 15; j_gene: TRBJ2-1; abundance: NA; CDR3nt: TGTGCCAGCAGTGTTGACCGGGGCTTAGGGAGAGAGCAGTTCTTC; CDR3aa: CASSVDRGLGREQFF
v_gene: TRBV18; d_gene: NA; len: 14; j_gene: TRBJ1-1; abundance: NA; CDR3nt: TGTGCCAGCTCACGAATCGGTGCCGACACTGAAGCTTTCTTT; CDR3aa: CASSRIGADTEAFF
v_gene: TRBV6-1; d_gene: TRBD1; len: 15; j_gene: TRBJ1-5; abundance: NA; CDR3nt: TGTGCCAGCACCCCACAGGGGGCCGGCAATCAGCCCCAGCATTTT; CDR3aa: CASTPQGAGNQPQHF
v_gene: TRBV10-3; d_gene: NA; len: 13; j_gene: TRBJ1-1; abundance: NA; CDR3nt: TGTGCCGTCACAGGCACCACGGGCACTGAAGCTTTCTTT; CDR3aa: CAVTGTTGTEAFF
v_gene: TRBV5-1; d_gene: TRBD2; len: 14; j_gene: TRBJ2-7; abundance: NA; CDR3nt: TGCGCCAGCAGCTTGGTAGCGGGAGTATCCGAGCAGTACTTC; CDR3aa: CASSLVAGVSEQYF
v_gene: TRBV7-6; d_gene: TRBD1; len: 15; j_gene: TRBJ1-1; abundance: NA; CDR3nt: TGTGCCAGCAGTTTAGGGACAGGGGCAGACACTGAAGCTTTCTTT; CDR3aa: CASSLGTGADTEAFF
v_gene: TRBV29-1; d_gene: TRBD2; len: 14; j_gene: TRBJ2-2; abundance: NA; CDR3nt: TGCAGCGCCGGGACTAGCGGGATCACCGGGGAGCTGTTTTTT; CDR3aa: CSAGTSGITGELFF
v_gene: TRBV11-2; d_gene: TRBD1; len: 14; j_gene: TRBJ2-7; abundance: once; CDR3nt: TGTGCCAGCAGCTCTGGACAGGGCAGATACGAGCAGTACTTC; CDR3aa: CASSSGQGRYEQYF
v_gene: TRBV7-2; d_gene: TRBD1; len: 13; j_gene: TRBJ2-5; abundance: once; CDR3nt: TGTGCCAGCAGCTCCGGACAGGGCGAGACCCAGTACTTC; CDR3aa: CASSSGQGETQYF
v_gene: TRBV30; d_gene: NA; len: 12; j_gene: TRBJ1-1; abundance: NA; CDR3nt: TGTGCCTGGAGCGCCGGGACGACTGAAGCTTTCTTT; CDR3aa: CAWSAGTTEAFF
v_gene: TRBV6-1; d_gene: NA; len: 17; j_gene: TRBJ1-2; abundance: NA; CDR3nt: TGTGCCAGCAGTGAATTGGCACGACAAGTATATAACTATGGCTACACCTTC; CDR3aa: CASSELARQVYNYGYTF
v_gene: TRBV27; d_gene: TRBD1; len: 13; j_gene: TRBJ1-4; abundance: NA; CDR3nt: TGTGCCAGCGGCCGGGACAGGGCTGAAAAACTGTTTTTT; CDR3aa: CASGRDRAEKLFF
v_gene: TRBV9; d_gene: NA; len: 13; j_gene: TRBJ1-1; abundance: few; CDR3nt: TGTGCCAGCAGCGTAGACCAGCACACTGAAGCTTTCTTT; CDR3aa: CASSVDQHTEAFF
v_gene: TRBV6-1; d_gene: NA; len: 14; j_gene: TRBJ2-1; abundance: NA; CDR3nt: TGTGCCAGCAGGTGGGGGGGGGCCAACAATGAGCAGTTCTTC; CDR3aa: CASRWGGANNEQFF
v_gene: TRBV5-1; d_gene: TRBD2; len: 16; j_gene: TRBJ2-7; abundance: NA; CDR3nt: TGCGCCAGCAGCCCCCTTCTAGCGGGAGGGTCCTACGAGCAGTACTTC; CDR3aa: CASSPLLAGGSYEQYF
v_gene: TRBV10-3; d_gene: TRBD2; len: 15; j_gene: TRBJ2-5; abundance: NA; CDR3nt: TGTGCCATCAGTGGACTAGCGGGAGGGCAAGAGACCCAGTACTTC; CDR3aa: CAISGLAGGQETQYF
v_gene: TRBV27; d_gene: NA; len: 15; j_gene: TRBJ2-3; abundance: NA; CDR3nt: TGTGCCAGCAGTTTTGATGAGCGGAACACAGATACGCAGTATTTT; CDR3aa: CASSFDERNTDTQYF
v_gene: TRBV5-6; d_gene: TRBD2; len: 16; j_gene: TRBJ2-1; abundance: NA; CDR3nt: TGTGCCAGCAGCCGGAGGGTAGCGGGAGGTAACAATGAGCAGTTCTTC; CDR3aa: CASSRRVAGGNNEQFF
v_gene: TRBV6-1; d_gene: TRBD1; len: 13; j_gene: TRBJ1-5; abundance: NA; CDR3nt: TGTGCCAGCAGTGGGGGGACAGATCAGCCCCAGCATTTT; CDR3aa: CASSGGTDQPQHF
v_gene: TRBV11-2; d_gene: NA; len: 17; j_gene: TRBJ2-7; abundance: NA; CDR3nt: TGTGCCAGCAGCCCAGCCCCAGGTGCGGGACGTCACCACGAGCAGTACTTC; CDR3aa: CASSPAPGAGRHHEQYF
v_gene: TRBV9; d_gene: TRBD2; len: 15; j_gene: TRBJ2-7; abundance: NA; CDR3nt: TGTGCCAGCAGCGCACTAGCGGGAGTTGGATACGAGCAGTACTTC; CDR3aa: CASSALAGVGYEQYF
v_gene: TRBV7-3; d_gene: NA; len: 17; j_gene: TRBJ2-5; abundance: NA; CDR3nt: TGTGCCAGCAGCTTAGTGGTATATGGGACTCGGGGAGAGACCCAGTACTTC; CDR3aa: CASSLVVYGTRGETQYF
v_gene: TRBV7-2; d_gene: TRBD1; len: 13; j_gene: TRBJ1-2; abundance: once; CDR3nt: TGTGCCAGCAGCCCCGGACAGGGGGCTGGCTACACCTTC; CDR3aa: CASSPGQGAGYTF
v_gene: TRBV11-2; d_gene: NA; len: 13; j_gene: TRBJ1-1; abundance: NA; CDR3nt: TGTGCCAGCAGCTTACAAGTTGGGGCTGAAGCTTTCTTT; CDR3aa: CASSLQVGAEAFF
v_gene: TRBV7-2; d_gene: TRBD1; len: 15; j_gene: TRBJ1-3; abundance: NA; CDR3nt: TGTGCCAGCAGCTTCTCCGGGACAGGGGGGAACACCATATATTTT; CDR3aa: CASSFSGTGGNTIYF
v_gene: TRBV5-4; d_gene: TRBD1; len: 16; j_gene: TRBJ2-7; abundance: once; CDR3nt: TGTGCCAGCAGCATACCCCGGGACAGGGTATGCCGCGAGCAGTACTTC; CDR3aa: CASSIPRDRVCREQYF
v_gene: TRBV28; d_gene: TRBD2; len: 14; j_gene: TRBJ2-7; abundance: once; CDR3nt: TGTGCCAGTTGGGCGATAGCGGGAGAGCACGAGCAGTACTTC; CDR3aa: CASWAIAGEHEQYF
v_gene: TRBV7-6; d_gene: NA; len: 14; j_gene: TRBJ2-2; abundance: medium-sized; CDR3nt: TGTGCCAGCAGCTTAGGGCAGAACACCGGGGAGCTGTTTTTT; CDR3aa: CASSLGQNTGELFF
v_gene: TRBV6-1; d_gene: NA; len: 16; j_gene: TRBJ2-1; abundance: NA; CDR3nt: TGTGCCAGCAGTGAAAGCATAGCGGCGGCCAACAATGAGCAGTTCTTC; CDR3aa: CASSESIAAANNEQFF
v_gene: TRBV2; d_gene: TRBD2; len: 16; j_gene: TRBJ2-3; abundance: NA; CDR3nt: TGTGCCAGCCAACCTAGCGGCGGGAGTAGCACAGATACGCAGTATTTT; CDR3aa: CASQPSGGSSTDTQYF
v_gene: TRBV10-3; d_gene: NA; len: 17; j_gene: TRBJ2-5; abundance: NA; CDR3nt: TGTGCCATCAGTGAGTCTTATAACGTATGGAACCAAGAGACCCAGTACTTC; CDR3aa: CAISESYNVWNQETQYF
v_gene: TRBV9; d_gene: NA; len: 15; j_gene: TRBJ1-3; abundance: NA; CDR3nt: TGTGCCAGCAGCCTGGAGGGGGTATCTGGAAACACCATATATTTT; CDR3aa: CASSLEGVSGNTIYF
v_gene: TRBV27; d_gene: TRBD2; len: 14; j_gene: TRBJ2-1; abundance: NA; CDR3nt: TGTGCCAGCAGGAGCGGGGTGGTCTGGAATGAGCAGTTCTTC; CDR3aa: CASRSGVVWNEQFF
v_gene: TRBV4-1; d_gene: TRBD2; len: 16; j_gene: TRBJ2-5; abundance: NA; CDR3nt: TGCGCCAGCAGCCTGACGGGGGGCGGGAGGGCAGAGACCCAGTACTTC; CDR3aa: CASSLTGGGRAETQYF
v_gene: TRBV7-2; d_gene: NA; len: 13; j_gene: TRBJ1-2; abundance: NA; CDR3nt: TGTGCCAGCAGCTTAGGAACAGGGTTTAGCTACACCTTC; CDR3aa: CASSLGTGFSYTF
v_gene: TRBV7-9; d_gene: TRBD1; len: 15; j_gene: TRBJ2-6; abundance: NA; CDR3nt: TGTGCCAGCAGCCCTTGGACAGGGGAGTCAAACGTCCTGACTTTC; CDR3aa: CASSPWTGESNVLTF